Given below is one TCR beta chain in context. The sample's treatment: about 20 received Ad26.COV2.S at low or high dose, single or two shots; 5 received placebo; per-sample allocation not given. Collection of the samples took place on day 63 after the first injection of vaccine or placebo. The data originate from a study of Ad26.COV2.S vaccination and SARS-CoV-2 variants. Germline CDR1 MNHEY, CDR2 SVGAGI. V lost 5 bases, J lost 8 bases, and 16 bases lay in between. CDR3 length equals 14 residues. TCRdb's table, derived via immunoSEQ multiplex PCR, lists solely in-frame clones and lacks some. The table has some 480,000 clones, around nine tenths seen once.

The sequence was collected from a person between 18 and 59 years old who received the Ad26.COV2.S COVID-19 vaccine or a placebo. Sequences were derived from peripheral blood, sampled in a trial of Ad26.COV2.S vaccine versus placebo. The V gene is TRBV6-5, the J gene TRBJ2-1, with D maybe TRBD1 (5 bases). CDR3 protein: CASSRGSLLDEQFF. As DNA, the CDR3 is TGTGCCAGCAGTAGGGGATCCCTCTTGGATGAGCAGTTCTTC.